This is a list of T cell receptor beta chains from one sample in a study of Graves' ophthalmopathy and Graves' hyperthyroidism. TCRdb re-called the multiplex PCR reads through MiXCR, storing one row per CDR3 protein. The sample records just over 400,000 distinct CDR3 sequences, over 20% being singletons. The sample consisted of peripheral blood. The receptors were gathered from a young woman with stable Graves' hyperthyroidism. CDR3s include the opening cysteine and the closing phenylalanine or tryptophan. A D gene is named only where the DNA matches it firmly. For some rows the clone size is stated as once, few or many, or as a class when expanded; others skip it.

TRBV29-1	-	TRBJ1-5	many	CSVGVGSHQPQHF	TGCAGCGTGGGGGTCGGGAGCCATCAGCCCCAGCATTTT
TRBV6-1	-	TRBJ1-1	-	CAGGGRYTEAFF	TGTGCCGGTGGGGGCAGGTACACTGAAGCTTTCTTT
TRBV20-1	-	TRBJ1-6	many	CSAREAGEEGSPLHF	TGCAGTGCTAGAGAGGCCGGGGAAGAGGGTTCACCCCTCCACTTT
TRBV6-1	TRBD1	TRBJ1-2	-	CASSPRGGGYYGYTF	TGTGCCAGCAGTCCGCGGGGAGGGGGCTACTATGGCTACACCTTC
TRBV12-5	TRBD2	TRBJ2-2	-	CASGLSSGRTVAGELFF	TGTGCTAGTGGTTTGAGTAGCGGGAGAACAGTAGCCGGGGAGCTGTTTTTT
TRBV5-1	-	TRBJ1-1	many	CASFTGTEKTEAFF	TGCGCCAGTTTCACCGGGACGGAAAAAACTGAAGCTTTCTTT
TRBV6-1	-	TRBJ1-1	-	CASIARQPDTEAFF	TGTGCCAGCATCGCCCGGCAGCCGGACACTGAAGCTTTCTTT
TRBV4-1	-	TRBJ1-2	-	CASSEVYVGDYGYTF	TGCGCCAGCAGCGAAGTCTATGTGGGGGACTATGGCTACACCTTC
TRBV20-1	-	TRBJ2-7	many	CSARKQGPHEQYF	TGCAGTGCTAGAAAACAGGGCCCCCACGAGCAGTACTTC
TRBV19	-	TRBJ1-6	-	CASSIESGGNSPLHF	TGTGCCAGTAGTATAGAATCCGGAGGGAATTCACCCCTCCACTTT
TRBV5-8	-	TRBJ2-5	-	CASSLVVATQYF	TGTGCCAGCAGCTTGGTGGTGGCGACCCAGTACTTC
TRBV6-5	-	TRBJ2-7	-	CASSYSDPAYEQYF	TGTGCCAGCAGTTACTCGGACCCCGCCTACGAGCAGTACTTC
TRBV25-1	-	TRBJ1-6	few	CASSESALPLHF	TGTGCCAGCAGTGAATCAGCCTTACCCCTCCACTTT
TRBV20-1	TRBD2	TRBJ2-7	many	CSARGSGGAEEQYF	TGCAGTGCTAGGGGGTCGGGGGGAGCGGAAGAGCAGTACTTC
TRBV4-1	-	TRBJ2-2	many	CASTGPALLIRNTGELFF	TGCGCCAGCACGGGGCCAGCCTTACTAATTAGGAACACCGGGGAGCTGTTTTTT
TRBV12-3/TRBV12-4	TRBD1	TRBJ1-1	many	CASSYKGASTEAFF	TGTGCCAGCAGTTATAAGGGGGCGAGTACTGAAGCTTTCTTT
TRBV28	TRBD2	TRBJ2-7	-	CASSLLAGDFYEQYF	TGTGCCAGCAGTTTACTAGCGGGGGATTTCTACGAGCAGTACTTC
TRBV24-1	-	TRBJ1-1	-	CATSDDRDMAEAFF	TGTGCCACCAGTGACGACCGGGACATGGCCGAAGCTTTCTTT
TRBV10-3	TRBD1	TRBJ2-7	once	CAAKGGQGSSYEQYF	TGTGCCGCCAAGGGGGGACAGGGGTCGTCATACGAGCAGTACTTC
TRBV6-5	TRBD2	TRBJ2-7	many	CASSYPFAGVVREQYF	TGTGCCAGCAGTTACCCCTTTGCGGGAGTAGTACGCGAGCAGTACTTC
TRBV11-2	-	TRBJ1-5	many	CASSWGGSNQPQHF	TGTGCCAGCAGCTGGGGGGGAAGCAATCAGCCCCAGCATTTT
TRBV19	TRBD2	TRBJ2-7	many	CASSIRGASGRISYEQYF	TGTGCCAGTAGCATCCGAGGGGCTAGCGGGAGAATCTCCTACGAGCAGTACTTC
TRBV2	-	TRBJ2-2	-	CASSGGLRDGRAGELWF	TGTGCCAGCAGTGGAGGGCTCCGGGACGGAAGAGCCGGGGAGCTGTGGTTT
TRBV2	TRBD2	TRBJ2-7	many	CASSAASGTYEQYF	TGTGCCAGCAGTGCGGCTAGCGGGACCTACGAGCAGTACTTC
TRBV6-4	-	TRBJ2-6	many	CASSDKTGSGANVLTF	TGTGCCAGCAGTGACAAAACAGGCTCTGGGGCCAACGTCCTGACTTTC
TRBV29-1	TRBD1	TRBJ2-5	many	CSVGATGLETQYF	TGCAGCGTTGGAGCGACAGGGTTGGAGACCCAGTACTTC
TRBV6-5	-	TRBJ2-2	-	CATPAGELFF	TGTGCCACCCCCGCCGGGGAGCTGTTTTTT
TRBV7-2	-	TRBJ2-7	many	CASSPGIGYEQYF	TGTGCCAGCAGCCCAGGGATAGGCTACGAGCAGTACTTC
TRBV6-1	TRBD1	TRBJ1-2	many	CASSRYAGGIYGYTF	TGTGCCAGCAGTCGATATGCAGGGGGCATCTATGGCTACACCTTC
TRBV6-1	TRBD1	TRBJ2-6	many	CASSESTGNGANVLTF	TGTGCCAGCAGTGAATCGACAGGGAACGGGGCCAACGTCCTGACTTTC
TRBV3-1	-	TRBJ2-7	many	CASSGPRLLSEQYF	TGTGCCAGCAGCGGCCCTAGGTTACTCTCCGAGCAGTACTTC
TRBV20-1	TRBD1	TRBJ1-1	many	CSARGDRATEAFF	TGCAGTGCTAGAGGGGACAGGGCCACTGAAGCTTTCTTT
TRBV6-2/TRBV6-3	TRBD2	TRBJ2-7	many	CASSYSSGAVTYEQYF	TGTGCCAGCAGTTACTCTAGCGGGGCTGTAACCTACGAGCAGTACTTC
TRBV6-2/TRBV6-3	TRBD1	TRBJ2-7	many	CASSYFGQVEVEQYF	TGTGCCAGCAGTTACTTCGGACAGGTCGAGGTCGAGCAGTACTTC
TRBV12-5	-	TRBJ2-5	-	CASGLQGEETQYF	TGTGCTAGTGGCCTACAGGGAGAAGAGACCCAGTACTTC
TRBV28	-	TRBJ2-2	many	CASSLWGGTGELFF	TGTGCCAGCAGTTTATGGGGCGGGACCGGGGAGCTGTTTTTT
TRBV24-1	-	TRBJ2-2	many	CATSDLRTELFF	TGTGCCACCAGTGATTTGCGAACAGAGCTGTTTTTT
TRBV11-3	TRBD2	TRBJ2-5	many	CASSARTSGKETQYF	TGTGCCAGCAGCGCCCGGACTAGCGGAAAAGAGACCCAGTACTTC
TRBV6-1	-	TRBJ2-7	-	CASLIGTGGSYEQYF	TGTGCCAGCTTGATAGGGACTGGAGGTTCCTACGAGCAGTACTTC
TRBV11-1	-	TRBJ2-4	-	CASSLGPRQGWNIQYF	TGTGCCAGCAGCTTAGGCCCCCGTCAGGGGTGGAACATTCAGTACTTC
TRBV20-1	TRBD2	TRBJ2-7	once	CSASLAGSPYEQYF	TGCAGTGCTTCTCTAGCGGGTTCGCCCTACGAGCAGTACTTC
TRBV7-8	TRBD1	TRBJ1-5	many	CASSDRVYQPQHF	TGTGCCAGCAGCGACAGGGTTTACCAGCCCCAGCATTTT
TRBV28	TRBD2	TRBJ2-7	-	CASSLPGGTYEQYF	TGTGCCAGCAGTTTACCGGGAGGTACCTACGAGCAGTACTTC
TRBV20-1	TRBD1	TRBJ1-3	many	CSASGTGRSGNTIYF	TGCAGTGCTAGTGGGACAGGCCGCTCTGGAAACACCATATATTTT
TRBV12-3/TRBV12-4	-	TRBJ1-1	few	CATSGRGKAFF	TGTGCCACCTCAGGGAGGGGGAAAGCTTTCTTT